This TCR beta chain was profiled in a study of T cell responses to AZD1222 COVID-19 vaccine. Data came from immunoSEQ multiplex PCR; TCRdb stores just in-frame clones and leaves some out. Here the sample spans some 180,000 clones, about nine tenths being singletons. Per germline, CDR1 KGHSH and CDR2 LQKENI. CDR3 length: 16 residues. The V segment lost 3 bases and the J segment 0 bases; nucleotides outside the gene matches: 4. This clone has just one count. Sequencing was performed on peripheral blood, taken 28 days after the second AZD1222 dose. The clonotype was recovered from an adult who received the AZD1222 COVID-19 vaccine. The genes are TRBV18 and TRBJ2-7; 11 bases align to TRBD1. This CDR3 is CASSPPGTGGSYEQYF. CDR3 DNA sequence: TGTGCCAGCTCACCGCCAGGGACAGGGGGCTCCTACGAGCAGTACTTC.